This entry lists 27 T cell receptor beta chains sequenced from one sample in a study of blood T cells in healthy people across ages. For the second PCR, which ran for roughly 7 to 11 cycles, a sample-barcoded 5' primer and a J-beta primer mix were used. MiXCR, applied by TCRdb to the 5' RACE reads, yields one record per CDR3 protein. The sample records hundreds of thousands of distinct CDR3 sequences, around two thirds being singletons. Sequencing was carried out using blood. The receptors were sampled from a man aged 25 to 45 in good health.

The chain joins TRBV29-1 to TRBJ2-7; D call uncertain. The CDR3 sequence is 12 residues long. Germline V gene lookup returns CDR1 SQVTM and CDR2 ANQGSEA. The ends were cut back, 6 bases at V and 3 bases at J, with 12 bases in the middle. This CDR3 reads CSVDDGHYEQYF. The CDR3 DNA reads as TGCAGCGTCGACGACGGCCACTACGAGCAGTACTTC.

V usage is TRBV5-1 and J usage is TRBJ1-2, with D unresolved. The CDR3 length is 13 residues. Trimming pared 2 bases from V and 7 bases from J, leaving 12 bases between. The germline gives CDR1 SGHRS, CDR2 YFSETQ. CDR3 in DNA: TGCGCCAGCAGCTTTGACTCAGCCCGTGGCTACACCTTC. It yields the protein CASSFDSARGYTF.

This clonotype was seen only a few times. This chain connects TRBV24-1 to TRBJ2-5; unclear D gene. V was clipped by 10 bases and J by 5 bases, with 16 bases between them. Per the germline V gene, CDR1 is KGHDR and CDR2 is SFDVKD. This CDR3 is built from 13 residues. CDR3 nucleotide sequence: TGTGCCACAAAAGGTGCTGGGGTCGAGACCCAGTACTTC. Its translation: CATKGAGVETQYF.

The rearrangement uses TRBV5-6 and TRBJ2-4; D tentatively fits TRBD1 or TRBD2 (5 bases each). Judging by the DNA end, TRBJ2-7 fits better; the J call may be wrong. The CDR3 consists of 16 residues. CDR1 is SGHDT, CDR2 YYEEEE, per germline. CDR3 amino acids: CASSLWGRSKTYEQYF. In DNA, the CDR3 is TGTGCCAGCAGCTTGTGGGGACGGTCGAAAACCTACGAGCAGTACTTC.

This clonotype came up many times. V and J are TRBV12-3 or TRBV12-4 and TRBJ2-5; D is tentatively TRBD1 or TRBD2 (7 bases each). The CDR3 spans 14 residues. Trimming stripped 7 bases from V and 5 bases from J, with 17 bases between. CDR3 loop: CASTLNRGGETQYF. The CDR3, as DNA: TGTGCCAGCACCCTGAACAGGGGAGGGGAGACCCAGTACTTC.

V and J are TRBV5-1 and TRBJ1-6; D ambiguous. CDR3 length: 14 residues. Trimming pared 1 base from V and 7 bases from J, leaving 9 bases between. The V gene's germline CDR1 is SGHRS and CDR2 YFSETQ. CDR3 in DNA: TGCGCCAGCAGCTTGTGGGTAAGGAATTCACCCCTCCACTTT. This gives the protein CASSLWVRNSPLHF.

This clonotype was counted once. CDR3: CASSQDSGGPPYEQYF. For the CDR3, the DNA is TGCGCCAGCAGCCAAGATAGCGGGGGGCCTCCCTACGAGCAGTACTTC. The rearrangement uses TRBV4-3 and TRBJ2-7, with 10 positions matching TRBD2. From germline, CDR1 is LGHNA and CDR2 YSLEER. This CDR3 spans 16 amino acids. V gave up 0 bases and J gave up 2 bases; unmatched junction bases: 4.

The rearrangement links TRBV6-5 to TRBJ2-1, with TRBD2 matching over 11 bases. This CDR3 region has 16 residues. V shed 0 bases, J shed 13 bases, and the junction held 11 bases outside the gene matches. The germline CDR1 and CDR2 sequences are MNHEY and SVGAGI. The CDR3 is CASSYSTSGARSKQFF. The CDR3 DNA reads as TGTGCCAGCAGTTACTCGACTAGCGGGGCCAGGAGTAAACAGTTCTTC.

Written as DNA, the CDR3 is TGTGCCAGCAGCCGGATTGCGGGGGGTTGGGAGACCCAGTACTTC. It codes for CASSRIAGGWETQYF. The V and J genes are TRBV7-9 and TRBJ2-7; 8 nucleotides line up with TRBD2. The J call may be wrong; the DNA end is better matched by TRBJ2-5. Germline V CDR1 and CDR2: SEHNR, FQNEAQ (reference sequence). The CDR3 totals 15 residues.

This chain joins TRBV7-3 and TRBJ1-1; weak D call: TRBD1 (6 bases). The ends were cut back, 5 bases at V and 5 bases at J, with 21 bases in the middle. The CDR3 consists of 16 residues. Per the germline V gene, CDR1 is SGHTA and CDR2 is FQGTGA. The CDR3 coding sequence is TGTGCCAGCAGCGCCGTGGGGGGCCGAGGAGGAACTGAAGCTTTCTTT. Its translation is CASSAVGGRGGTEAFF.

This clonotype was seen only a few times. The rearrangement links TRBV4-3 to TRBJ2-3, with 7 bases lining up with TRBD2. This CDR3 has 15 amino acids. Trimming at V came to 6 bases and at J to 0 bases, leaving 6 bases not matched to a gene. Germline CDR1 is LGHNA and CDR2 is YSLEER. CDR3 in DNA: TGCGCCAGCAGGCGGCGGGGGTCTAGCACAGATACGCAGTATTTT. It encodes CASRRRGSSTDTQYF.

Only one count was recorded for this clonotype. The chain employs TRBV6-1 and TRBJ2-3; 7 bases are shared with TRBD2. CDR3 length: 15 amino acids. The germline V gene encodes CDR1 MNHNS and CDR2 SASEGT. V lost 4 bases to trimming and J lost 0 bases; unmatched junction nucleotides: 4. The CDR3 nucleotides read TGTGCCAGCAGTGCTGACGGGGGGAGCACAGATACGCAGTATTTT. Translation: CASSADGGSTDTQYF.

This clonotype has more than one count but fewer than ten. The chain combines TRBV4-3 with TRBJ2-6, with 9 positions matching TRBD1. The CDR3 loop spans 17 amino acids. J lost 0 bases, V lost 4 bases, and 4 bases had no gene match. The germline V gene encodes CDR1 LGHNA and CDR2 YSLEER. CDR3 in DNA: TGCGCCAGCAGCCCTCGGGACAGGGTCTCTGGGGCCAACGTCCTGACTTTC. It yields the protein CASSPRDRVSGANVLTF.

The chain is built from TRBV7-9 and TRBJ2-1; unclear D gene. The length of the CDR3 is 13 residues. In germline, CDR1 is SEHNR, CDR2 FQNEAQ (reference sequence). Trimming took off 6 bases at V and 8 bases at J, with 14 bases between the two ends. The CDR3 here is CASRADGVDEQFF. CDR3 nucleotides: TGTGCCAGCAGGGCCGATGGGGTTGATGAGCAGTTCTTC.

The V gene is TRBV5-1, the J gene TRBJ2-3; 14 nucleotides align to TRBD2. CDR1 and CDR2 from the germline V gene are SGHRS and YFSETQ. V shed 3 bases, J shed 6 bases, and the junction held 6 bases outside the gene matches. The CDR3 extends over 16 amino acids. The DNA of the CDR3 is TGCGCCAGCAGCTCCGGGACTAGCGGGGGATGGGATACGCAGTATTTT. Its translation: CASSSGTSGGWDTQYF.

The V gene is TRBV11-1, the J gene TRBJ2-1; 9 nucleotides align to TRBD1. Germline V gives CDR1 SGHAT, CDR2 FQDESV (reference sequence). The CDR3 totals 14 residues. V trimming: 5 bases; J trimming: 7 bases; junction bases outside the gene matches: 6. The CDR3 sequence: CASSPRDRENEQFF. The DNA for the CDR3 is TGTGCCAGCAGCCCCCGGGACAGGGAAAATGAGCAGTTCTTC.

V usage is TRBV4-2 and J usage is TRBJ2-1, with a possible D match to TRBD2 (6 bases). This CDR3 region has 16 residues. V was trimmed by 4 bases and J by 4 bases, leaving 17 bases between them. Per the germline V gene, CDR1 is LGHNA and CDR2 is YNFKEQ. The CDR3 nucleotides are TGTGCCAGCAGCCCCTTCAGGGTCGGGGGTTACAATGAGCAGTTCTTC. Translation: CASSPFRVGGYNEQFF.

The chain has TRBV5-1 and TRBJ2-5; TRBD2 aligns across 10 bases. The J call could be wrong; TRBJ2-7 is a better fit for the DNA end. The CDR3 extends over 16 amino acids. Per germline, CDR1 SGHRS and CDR2 YFSETQ. The chain's CDR3 is CASSQFSGGTPYEQYF. CDR3 bases: TGCGCCAGCAGCCAATTTAGCGGGGGGACCCCCTACGAGCAGTACTTC.

A note on this clonotype: A much larger clone lies one base from this, so it may be a read error. The chain combines TRBV28 with TRBJ2-7; 8 positions agree with TRBD1. The length of the CDR3 is 13 residues. Trimming removed 7 bases from V and 10 bases from J; junction bases left unmatched: 12. Germline-derived CDR1 and CDR2 are MDHEN and SYDVKM. In nucleotides, the CDR3 is TGTGCCAGCATGCCAGGGGGCCAAGAGGCCCAGTACTTC. This translates into CASMPGGQEAQYF.

The V and J genes are TRBV12-3 or TRBV12-4 and TRBJ2-4, with D tentatively TRBD1 (6 bases). The DNA end is more similar to TRBJ2-5, so the J call may be wrong. The CDR3 length is 15 residues. CDR3 DNA: TGTGCCAGCACCCAGCTCGCAGGGGTTGAGGAGACCCAGTACTTC. This translates into CASTQLAGVEETQYF.

The chain recombines TRBV4-3 with TRBJ2-3; D is uncertain. The ends were cut back, 1 base at V and 0 bases at J, with 11 bases in the middle. The CDR3 length is 16 residues. Germline CDR1 reads LGHNA; CDR2 reads YSLEER. CDR3: CASSQGATFSTDTQYF. The CDR3 nucleotides are TGCGCCAGCAGCCAAGGGGCGACCTTTAGCACAGATACGCAGTATTTT.

The chain links TRBV4-3 to TRBJ2-7; 10 bases line up with TRBD1. Germline V lookup: CDR1 LGHNA, CDR2 YSLEER. Losses at the gene ends were 1 base for V and 3 bases for J; bases not matched to a gene: 3. The CDR3 is made up of 15 amino acids. Here the CDR3 reads CASSQGRTGGYEQYF. As DNA, the CDR3 is TGCGCCAGCAGCCAAGGTCGGACAGGGGGCTACGAGCAGTACTTC.

V usage is TRBV20-1 and J usage is TRBJ2-1; either TRBD1 or TRBD2 may supply D (5 bases each). Germline assignment: CDR1 DFQATT and CDR2 SNEGSKA (reference sequence). This CDR3 comprises 13 residues. Between the trimmed V and J ends, which lost 0 bases and 12 bases, there was a span of 15 bases. The CDR3 loop reads CSARDSQGSGQFF. CDR3 sequence (DNA): TGCAGTGCTAGAGATTCCCAGGGAAGCGGGCAGTTCTTC.

The chain has TRBV20-1 and TRBJ1-4; 7 bases agree with TRBD1. V shed 4 bases, J shed 3 bases, and the junction held 5 bases outside the gene matches. Germline CDR1 and CDR2: DFQATT and SNEGSKA (reference sequence). The CDR3 has 14 amino acids. CDR3 loop: CSANDRASNEKLFF. The CDR3 nucleotides read TGCAGTGCTAATGACAGGGCCTCTAATGAAAAACTGTTTTTT.

The V gene is TRBV28, the J gene TRBJ2-7, with D perhaps TRBD2 (6 bases). Germline CDR1 reads MDHEN; CDR2 reads SYDVKM. CDR3 size: 14 residues. V gave up 6 bases and J gave up 4 bases, with 16 bases separating them. The CDR3 protein is CASSQEGSPYEQYF. The CDR3 coding sequence is TGTGCCAGCAGCCAGGAGGGCTCACCTTACGAGCAGTACTTC.

V and J are TRBV15 and TRBJ2-2; D might be TRBD1 (6 bases). This CDR3 region has 14 residues. V was pared by 9 bases and J by 3 bases, with 14 bases between. Germline V gene lookup returns CDR1 LNHNV and CDR2 YYDKDF (reference sequence). The CDR3: CATRQDSYTGELFF. Written as DNA, the CDR3 is TGTGCCACTAGACAGGACAGTTACACCGGGGAGCTGTTTTTT.

This clonotype was recorded a few times. The CDR3 coding sequence is TGTGCCATCAGCCCAATTGGGACTAGCGGATACAATGAGCAGTTCTTC. Its translation: CAISPIGTSGYNEQFF. The chain has TRBV10-3 and TRBJ2-1; TRBD2 matches 11 bases. The V gene's germline CDR1 is ENHRY and CDR2 SYGVKD. The CDR3 has 16 residues. V lost 6 bases, J lost 4 bases, and 8 bases stayed unmatched.